This note documents a single T cell receptor beta chain sequence. This record belongs to a study of OX40 agonist ivuxolimab in advanced cancers. Exclusion applied to patients with autoimmune disease history or systemic immunosuppression. Generated by immunoSEQ multiplex PCR, the TCRdb table keeps only in-frame clones and is missing some. This table has about 61,000 clones, 75% to 90% appearing once. The length of the CDR3 is 14 residues. Germline-derived CDR1 and CDR2 are SGDLS and YYNGEE. The ends were cut back, 0 bases at V and 5 bases at J, with 12 bases in the middle. The TCR was taken from an adult with an advanced solid tumor such as melanoma, head and neck, liver or kidney cancer. The sequenced sample was CD4+ or CD8+ T cells sorted from blood, obtained in a trial of the OX40 agonist ivuxolimab. The genes are TRBV9 and TRBJ2-7; no firm D call. DNA of the CDR3: TGTGCCAGCAGCGTAGGCGACCCTCTGAACGAGCAGTACTTC. Amino acid sequence: CASSVGDPLNEQYF.